These 9 T cell receptor beta chains were sequenced from one sample in a study of T cell responses to AZD1222 COVID-19 vaccine. Only in-frame clones appear in the TCRdb table, and some are missing; sequencing was by immunoSEQ multiplex PCR. The sample contains approximately 150,000 clones, roughly 91% of which appear only once. Sequenced here: peripheral blood, sampled 28 days after the second AZD1222 dose. The receptors were gathered from an adult who received the AZD1222 COVID-19 vaccine.

The chain carries TRBV28 and TRBJ2-7; D remains unclear. Germline CDR1 and CDR2: MDHEN and SYDVKM. This CDR3 comprises 12 residues. The CDR3 DNA follows: TGTGTCACCCAGGACCCGGTGAAAGAGCAGTACTTC. This encodes CVTQDPVKEQYF.

The chain has TRBV11-1 and TRBJ1-6, with 7 bases lining up with TRBD1. J lost 8 bases, V lost 5 bases, and 9 bases had no gene match. The CDR3 covers 15 residues. Germline V gives CDR1 SGHAT, CDR2 FQDESV (reference sequence). DNA for the CDR3: TGTGCCAGCAGCGCCGCCGACAGGGATTATTCACCCCTCCACTTT. This gives the protein CASSAADRDYSPLHF.

This clone was counted a few times. The chain joins TRBV5-1 to TRBJ1-4, with D unresolved. The CDR3 length is 14 residues. CDR1 is SGHRS, CDR2 YFSETQ, per germline. Trimming pared 4 bases from V and 6 bases from J, leaving 13 bases between. The CDR3 is CASSPGQVDEKLFF. The CDR3 DNA reads TGCGCCAGCAGCCCCGGCCAGGTAGATGAAAAACTGTTTTTT.

This chain joins TRBV3-1 (or the pseudogene TRBV3-2) and TRBJ1-2; D unresolved. Germline CDR1 and CDR2: LGHDT and YNNKEL (reference sequence). The CDR3 spans 14 residues. Trimming stripped 3 bases from V and 9 bases from J, with 17 bases between. CDR3 amino acids: CASSHPEGHRSYTF. The CDR3 DNA is TGTGCCAGCAGCCACCCAGAGGGTCACCGAAGCTACACCTTC.

Only one count was recorded for this clone. This sequence joins TRBV28 and TRBJ1-2; D is possibly TRBD1 (5 bases). Germline V lookup: CDR1 MDHEN, CDR2 SYDVKM. There are 15 residues in the CDR3. The V and J ends lost 10 bases and 4 bases respectively, with 22 bases between them. This chain's CDR3 is CATPKETGRTYGYTF. DNA of the CDR3: TGTGCCACCCCAAAAGAAACAGGCAGGACCTATGGCTACACCTTC.

CDR3 sequence (DNA): TGCGCCAGCAGCTTGGAGGTGCCAGCAGGCGGCTACACCTTC. It codes for CASSLEVPAGGYTF. This chain connects TRBV5-1 to TRBJ1-2; D not resolved. V lost 0 bases to trimming and J lost 8 bases, with 14 bases between them. The length of the CDR3 is 14 residues. In germline, CDR1 is SGHRS, CDR2 YFSETQ.

The rearrangement uses TRBV18 and TRBJ1-5; 8 positions match TRBD1. Losses at the gene ends were 5 bases for V and 4 bases for J; bases not matched to a gene: 4. This CDR3 region has 14 residues. CDR1 is KGHSH and CDR2 is LQKENI in the germline V gene. This CDR3 is CASSDRQGNQPQHF. Written as DNA, the CDR3 is TGTGCCAGCTCAGACAGACAGGGGAATCAGCCCCAGCATTTT.

The chain joins TRBV3-1 (or the pseudogene TRBV3-2) to TRBJ2-3; the D gene is possibly TRBD2 (6 bases). Germline assignment: CDR1 LGHDT and CDR2 YNNKEL (reference sequence). The CDR3 extends over 16 amino acids. Trimming shortened V by 4 bases and J by 0 bases, and 14 bases separated the two germline ends. In nucleotides, the CDR3 is TGTGCCAGCAGCCTCCAAACGGGAGTCAGCACAGATACGCAGTATTTT. Amino acids: CASSLQTGVSTDTQYF.

The genes are TRBV2 and TRBJ2-2; no definite D call. V gave up 3 bases and J gave up 9 bases, with 8 bases separating them. The germline V gene encodes CDR1 SNHLY and CDR2 FYNNEI. The CDR3 is 12 amino acids. The CDR3 reads CASSDDERELFF. The CDR3 DNA sequence: TGTGCCAGCAGTGATGACGAGCGGGAGCTGTTTTTT.